The present TCR beta chain was sequenced within a study of cytomegalovirus exposure and HLA in healthy donors. The junction had 7 bases not matched to a gene; V was cut back by 6 bases and J by 8 bases. This CDR3 contains 13 residues. Germline CDR1 is MDHEN and CDR2 is SYDVKM. Findings and caveats of the study: Associated with cytomegalovirus, according to the listing, were 164 TCR beta chains. A prior analysis recorded that most TCR beta V segments were productive about 90% or about 30% of the time. It was in a later analysis that TCR association rates were seen to vary by HLA locus, highest for DRB1 and lowest for HLA-C.

The PCR had 60 Vbeta and 13 Jbeta primers. TCRdb's table, derived via immunoSEQ multiplex PCR, lists solely in-frame clones and lacks some. The sample lists under 150,000 clones, approximately 80% occurring once. Points on this clone: Its specificity is unknown.

The TCR was taken from a woman in her thirties or forties in good health and CMV-seropositive. The sequenced sample consisted of PBMCs. The J gene is TRBJ1-2, the V gene TRBV28, with 9 bases aligning to TRBD1. The DNA of the CDR3 is TGTGCCAGCAGAGCGACAGGGGGTCACGGCTACACCTTC. Translating gives CASRATGGHGYTF.